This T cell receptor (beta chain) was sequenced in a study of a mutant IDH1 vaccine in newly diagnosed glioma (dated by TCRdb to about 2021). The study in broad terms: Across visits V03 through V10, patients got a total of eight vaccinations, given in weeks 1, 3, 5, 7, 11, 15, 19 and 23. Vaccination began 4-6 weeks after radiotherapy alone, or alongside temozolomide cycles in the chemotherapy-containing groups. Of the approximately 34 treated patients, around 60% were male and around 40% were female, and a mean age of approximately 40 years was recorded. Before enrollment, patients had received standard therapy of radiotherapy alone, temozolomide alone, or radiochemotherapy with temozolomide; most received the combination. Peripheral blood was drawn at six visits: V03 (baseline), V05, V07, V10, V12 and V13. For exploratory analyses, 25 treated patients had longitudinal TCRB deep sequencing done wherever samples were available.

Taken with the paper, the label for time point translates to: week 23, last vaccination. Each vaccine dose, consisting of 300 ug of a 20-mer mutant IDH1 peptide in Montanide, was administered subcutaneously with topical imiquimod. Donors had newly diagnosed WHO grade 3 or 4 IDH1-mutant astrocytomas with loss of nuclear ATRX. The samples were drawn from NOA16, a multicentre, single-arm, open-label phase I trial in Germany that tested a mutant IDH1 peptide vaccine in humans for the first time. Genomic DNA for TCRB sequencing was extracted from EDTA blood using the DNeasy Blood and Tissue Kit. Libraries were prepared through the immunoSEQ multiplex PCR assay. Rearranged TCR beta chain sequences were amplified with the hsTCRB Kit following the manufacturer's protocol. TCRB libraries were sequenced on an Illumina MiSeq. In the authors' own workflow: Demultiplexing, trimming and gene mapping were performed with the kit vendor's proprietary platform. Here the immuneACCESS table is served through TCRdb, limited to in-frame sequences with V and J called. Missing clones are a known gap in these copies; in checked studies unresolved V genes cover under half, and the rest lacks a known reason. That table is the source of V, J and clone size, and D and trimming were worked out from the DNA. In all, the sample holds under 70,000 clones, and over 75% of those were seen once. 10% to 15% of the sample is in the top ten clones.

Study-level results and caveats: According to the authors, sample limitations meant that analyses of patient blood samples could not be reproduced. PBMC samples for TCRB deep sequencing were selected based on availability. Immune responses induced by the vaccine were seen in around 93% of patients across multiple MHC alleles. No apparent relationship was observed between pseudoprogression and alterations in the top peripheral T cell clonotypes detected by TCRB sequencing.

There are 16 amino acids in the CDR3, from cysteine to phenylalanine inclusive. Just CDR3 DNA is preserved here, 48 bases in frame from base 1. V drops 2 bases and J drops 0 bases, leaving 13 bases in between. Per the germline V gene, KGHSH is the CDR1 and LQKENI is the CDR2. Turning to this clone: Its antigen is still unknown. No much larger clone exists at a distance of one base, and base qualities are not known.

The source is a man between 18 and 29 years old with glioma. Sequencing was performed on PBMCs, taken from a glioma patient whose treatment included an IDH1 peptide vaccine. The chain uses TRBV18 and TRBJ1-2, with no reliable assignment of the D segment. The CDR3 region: CASSPSTGRTNYGYTF. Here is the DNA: TGTGCCAGCTCACCATCCACGGGGAGAACTAACTATGGCTACACCTTC.